This T cell receptor (beta chain) was identified during a study of blood T cell repertoires in COVID-19. This clone appeared a single time. The ends were cut back, 1 base at V and 3 bases at J, with 12 bases in the middle. CDR1 is SGHTA, CDR2 FQGTGA, per germline. This CDR3 is 15 amino acids long. Assay: immunoSEQ multiplex PCR; the TCRdb copy retains only in-frame clones and omits some. In the table there are about 200,000 clones, 75% to 85% of which are singletons. Seattle researchers signed up patients amid active infection and tracked them longitudinally. This clonotype was sampled from a woman between 35 and 50 years old with COVID-19, enrolled during active disease. The chain couples TRBV7-3 to TRBJ1-2, with a weak D call TRBD1 (6 bases). Sequenced sample: peripheral blood. The DNA of the CDR3 is TGTGCCAGCAGCTTAATCGGGGGGCGAGACTATGGCTACACCTTC. Translated, it gives CASSLIGGRDYGYTF.